Following are 5 T cell receptor beta chains from one sample sequenced in a study of blood T cell repertoires in COVID-19. Produced via immunoSEQ multiplex PCR; TCRdb's table is partial and in-frame only. The sample lists fewer than 85,000 clones, around 82% seen once, with 20% to 25% in the top ten. The sample taken for sequencing was peripheral blood. The origin of the receptors is a human donor in a cohort sampled during active COVID-19.

This CDR3 is CASSVSPGYGYTF. The DNA for the CDR3 is TGTGCCAGCAGCGTTAGCCCCGGGTATGGCTACACCTTC. J is TRBJ1-2 and V is TRBV9; D gene unclear. This CDR3 comprises 13 residues. The germline V gene encodes CDR1 SGDLS and CDR2 YYNGEE. Trimming stripped 2 bases from V and 5 bases from J, with 10 bases between.

The chain recombines TRBV18 with TRBJ1-3; no clear D gene. V was clipped by 6 bases and J by 4 bases, with 13 bases between them. The V gene's germline CDR1 is KGHSH and CDR2 LQKENI. The CDR3 is 14 residues long. This CDR3 reads CASSPPQSGNTIYF. CDR3 in DNA: TGTGCCAGCTCGCCCCCGCAGTCGGGAAACACCATATATTTT.

This clone was picked up one time. V is TRBV7-8 and J is TRBJ2-5, with 9 bases aligning to TRBD1. This CDR3 comprises 15 residues. The V gene's germline CDR1 is SGHVS and CDR2 FQNEAQ. Unmatched junction bases numbered 9, after V lost 10 bases and J lost 0 bases. The CDR3 DNA follows: TGTGCCATACAGGGGGCTCGAGCGAACCAAGAGACCCAGTACTTC. Protein: CAIQGARANQETQYF.

The rearrangement links TRBV12-5 to TRBJ2-1, with 9 bases that match TRBD2. The germline V gene encodes CDR1 LGHNT and CDR2 FRNRAP. Trimming took 3 bases from V and 10 from J; bases not matched to a gene: 7. This CDR3 has 14 residues. The CDR3 sequence is CASGFGGGAGEQFF. The CDR3 bases are TGTGCTAGTGGTTTTGGCGGGGGGGCCGGGGAGCAGTTCTTC.

This chain uses TRBV28 with TRBJ1-5; tentatively, D is TRBD1 (6 bases). This CDR3 region has 13 residues. The V end lost 3 bases, the J end lost 11 bases, and 14 bases lay between the germline ends. The germline V gene encodes CDR1 MDHEN and CDR2 SYDVKM. The CDR3 protein is CASSFRQDRTQHF. The DNA for the CDR3 is TGTGCCAGCAGTTTTAGACAGGATCGAACCCAGCATTTT.